What follows describes a single TCR beta chain. The data belong to a study of technical replicates of blood from several donors. Libraries were prepared by immunoSEQ multiplex PCR; TCRdb keeps only in-frame clonotypes and omits some of them. The sample includes fewer than 100,000 clones, just over 90% seen only once; the top ten take roughly 0.27%. In germline, CDR1 is SGDLS, CDR2 YYNGEE. V trimming: 2 bases; J trimming: 3 bases; junction bases outside the gene matches: 4. The CDR3 is 14 amino acids. This chain connects TRBV9 to TRBJ1-2; 7 bases agree with TRBD1. This TCR came from a human donor in good health. The material sequenced was T cells isolated from PBMCs. As DNA, the CDR3 is TGTGCCAGCAGCGTGTCAGGGGGGCACTATGGCTACACCTTC. Its protein is CASSVSGGHYGYTF.